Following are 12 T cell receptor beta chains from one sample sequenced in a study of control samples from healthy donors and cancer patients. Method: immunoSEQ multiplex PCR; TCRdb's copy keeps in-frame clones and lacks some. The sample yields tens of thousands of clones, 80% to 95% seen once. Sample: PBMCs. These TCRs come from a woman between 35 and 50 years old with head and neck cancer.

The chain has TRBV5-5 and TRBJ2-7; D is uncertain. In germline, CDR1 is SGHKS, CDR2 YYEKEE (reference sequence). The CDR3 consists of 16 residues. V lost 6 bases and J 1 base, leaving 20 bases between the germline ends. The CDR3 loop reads CASTPRPRTRSYEQYF. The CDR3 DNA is TGTGCCAGCACCCCAAGACCGCGTACACGATCCTACGAGCAGTACTTC.

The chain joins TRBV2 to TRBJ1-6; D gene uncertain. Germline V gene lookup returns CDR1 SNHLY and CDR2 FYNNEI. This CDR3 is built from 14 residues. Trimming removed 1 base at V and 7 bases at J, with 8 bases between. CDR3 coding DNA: TGTGCCAGCAGTGAAGGGTTTGGCAATTCACCCCTCCACTTT. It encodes CASSEGFGNSPLHF.

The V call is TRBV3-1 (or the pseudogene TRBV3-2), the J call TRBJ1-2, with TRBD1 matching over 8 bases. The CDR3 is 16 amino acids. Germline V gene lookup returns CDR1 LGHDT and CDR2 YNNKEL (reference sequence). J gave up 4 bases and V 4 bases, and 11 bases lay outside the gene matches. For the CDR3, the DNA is TGTGCCAGCAGCCCACGGACAGGGAAGGAAGGCTATGGCTACACCTTC. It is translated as CASSPRTGKEGYGYTF.

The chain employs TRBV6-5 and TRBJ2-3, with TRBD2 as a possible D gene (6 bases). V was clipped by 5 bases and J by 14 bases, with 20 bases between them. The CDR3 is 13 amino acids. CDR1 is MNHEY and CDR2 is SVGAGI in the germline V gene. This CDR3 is CASSRGGTTWRYF. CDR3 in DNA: TGTGCCAGCAGTCGGGGCGGGACCACGTGGAGGTATTTT.

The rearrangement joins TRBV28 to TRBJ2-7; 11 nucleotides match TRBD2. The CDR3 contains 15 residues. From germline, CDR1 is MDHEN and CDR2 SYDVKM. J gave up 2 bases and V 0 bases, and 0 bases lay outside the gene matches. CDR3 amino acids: CASSLWTSGTYEQYF. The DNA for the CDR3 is TGTGCCAGCAGTTTATGGACTAGCGGGACCTACGAGCAGTACTTC.

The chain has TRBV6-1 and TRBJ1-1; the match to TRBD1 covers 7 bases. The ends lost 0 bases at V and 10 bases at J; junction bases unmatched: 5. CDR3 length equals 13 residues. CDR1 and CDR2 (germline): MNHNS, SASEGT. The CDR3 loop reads CASSEAAAGGAFF. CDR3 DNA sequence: TGTGCCAGCAGTGAAGCCGCGGCAGGGGGAGCTTTCTTT.

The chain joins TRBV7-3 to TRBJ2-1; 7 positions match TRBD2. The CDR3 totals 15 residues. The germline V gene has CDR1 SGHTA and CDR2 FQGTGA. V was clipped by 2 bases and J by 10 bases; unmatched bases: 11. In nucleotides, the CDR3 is TGTGCCAGCAGCTTATCGACTAGCTCCCTGGCGGAGCAGTTCTTC. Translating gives CASSLSTSSLAEQFF.

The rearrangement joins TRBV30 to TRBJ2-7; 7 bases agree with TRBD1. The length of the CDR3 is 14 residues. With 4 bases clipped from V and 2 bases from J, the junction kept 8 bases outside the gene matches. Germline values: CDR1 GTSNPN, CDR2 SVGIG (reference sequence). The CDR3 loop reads CAWKRRDRAYEQYF. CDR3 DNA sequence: TGTGCCTGGAAGCGCCGGGACAGAGCCTACGAGCAGTACTTC.

The CDR3 DNA sequence: TGCAGCGTTGTAGCTAGAAGCTCCTACAATGAGCAGTTCTTC. Translation: CSVVARSSYNEQFF. The V gene is TRBV29-1, the J gene TRBJ2-1; the D is unclear. Germline V gene sequence: CDR1 SQVTM, CDR2 ANQGSEA. V was trimmed by 4 bases and J by 0 bases, leaving 10 bases between them. The CDR3 has 14 residues.

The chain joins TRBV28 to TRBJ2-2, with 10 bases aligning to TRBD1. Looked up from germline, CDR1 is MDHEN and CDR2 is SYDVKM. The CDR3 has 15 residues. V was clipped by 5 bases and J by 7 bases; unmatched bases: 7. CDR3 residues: CASSTTGGRGGELFF. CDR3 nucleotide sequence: TGTGCCAGCAGTACGACAGGGGGCAGGGGCGGGGAGCTGTTTTTT.

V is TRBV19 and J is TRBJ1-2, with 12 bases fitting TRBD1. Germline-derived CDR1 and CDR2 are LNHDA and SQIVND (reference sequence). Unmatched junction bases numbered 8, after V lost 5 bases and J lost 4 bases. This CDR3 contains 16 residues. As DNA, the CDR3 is TGTGCCAGTAGTCCCGGGACAGGGGGCAAGATCTATGGCTACACCTTC. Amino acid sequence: CASSPGTGGKIYGYTF.

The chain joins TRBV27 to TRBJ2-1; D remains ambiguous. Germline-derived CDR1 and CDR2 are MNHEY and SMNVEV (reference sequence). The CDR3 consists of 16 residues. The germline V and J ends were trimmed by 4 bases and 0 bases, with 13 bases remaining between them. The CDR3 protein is CASSYQAVSSYNEQFF. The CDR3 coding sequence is TGTGCCAGCAGTTATCAGGCGGTTAGCTCCTACAATGAGCAGTTCTTC.